The 24 T cell receptor beta chains listed next were all sequenced from one sample in a study of T-cell reconstitution after alpha-beta-depleted transplantation in children. The TCRbeta library was prepared with unique molecular identifiers. Each CDR3 protein gets one entry after TCRdb re-called the PCR reads with MiXCR. The profile covers 600,000 or so distinct CDR3 sequences, with about 23% appearing a single time and 12% to 15% taken by the ten largest. Material: PBMCs, mostly from graft donor cells, obtained 360 days after TCRalphabeta/CD19-depleted stem cell transplant. The receptors come from a boy in the first two years of life who had a stem cell transplant for acute myeloid leukemia, so the T cells may come from the graft donor.

This clonotype was observed many times. V gene TRBV7-2 combines with J gene TRBJ2-3; 15 nucleotides align to TRBD2. This CDR3 contains 14 residues. CDR1 is SGHTA and CDR2 is FQGNSA in the germline V gene. Trimming removed 3 bases from V and 14 bases from J; junction bases left unmatched: 6. CDR3 region: CASSFRTSGGVAYF. In nucleotides, the CDR3 is TGTGCCAGCAGCTTCCGGACTAGCGGGGGGGTGGCGTATTTT.

The chain joins TRBV20-1 to TRBJ2-1, with TRBD2 matching over 11 bases. After removal of 5 bases from V and 9 bases from J, the junction contained 12 bases not matched to a gene. Germline CDR1 reads DFQATT; CDR2 reads SNEGSKA (reference sequence). This CDR3 has 15 residues. The CDR3 nucleotides are TGCAGTGCTGACTGGCTAGCGGGGGGCCCACGTGAGCAGTTCTTC. It translates to CSADWLAGGPREQFF.

This clonotype occurred many times. The chain recombines TRBV4-1 with TRBJ2-2; D unresolved. In germline, CDR1 is MGHRA, CDR2 YSYEKL. Trimming cost V 0 bases and J 4 bases, with 12 bases left between them. The CDR3 runs to 16 residues. Written as DNA, the CDR3 is TGCGCCAGCAGCCAAGATATCCCGCTATCCACCGGGGAGCTGTTTTTT. This sequence encodes CASSQDIPLSTGELFF.

This clonotype occurred a few times. The rearrangement uses TRBV9 and TRBJ2-3; D may be TRBD1 (5 bases). V lost 0 bases and J 3 bases, leaving 14 bases between the germline ends. The CDR3 length is 16 residues. The germline V gene encodes CDR1 SGDLS and CDR2 YYNGEE. The CDR3 region is CASSVELTEGTDTQYF. The CDR3 bases are TGTGCCAGCAGCGTAGAACTGACAGAAGGAACAGATACGCAGTATTTT.

This clonotype turned up a few times. This chain links TRBV28 with TRBJ2-5; D is undetermined. The CDR3 totals 18 residues. CDR1 MDHEN and CDR2 SYDVKM come from the germline V gene. Trimming stripped 2 bases from V and 5 bases from J, with 24 bases between. The chain's CDR3 is CASSLISRQPPRLETQYF. In nucleotides, the CDR3 is TGTGCCAGCAGTTTAATCTCCCGGCAGCCCCCCCGGTTGGAGACCCAGTACTTC.

The rearrangement joins TRBV6-5 to TRBJ2-3, with 13 bases matching TRBD2. This CDR3 spans 18 amino acids. Germline lookup yields CDR1 MNHEY and CDR2 SVGAGI. After removal of 2 bases from V and 7 bases from J, the junction contained 12 bases not matched to a gene. Here the CDR3 reads CASSYRTGTSGATYTQYF. The CDR3 DNA follows: TGTGCCAGCAGTTACAGGACCGGGACTAGCGGGGCAACATATACGCAGTATTTT.

The chain combines TRBV20-1 with TRBJ1-1; 9 bases are a match to TRBD1. After removal of 6 bases from V and 1 base from J, the junction contained 9 bases not matched to a gene. This CDR3 is built from 15 residues. Per germline, CDR1 DFQATT and CDR2 SNEGSKA (reference sequence). As DNA, the CDR3 is TGCAGTGCAATGTACAGGGGGCAAAGGAACACTGAAGCTTTCTTT. Protein product: CSAMYRGQRNTEAFF.

This clonotype has ten or more counts. The chain joins TRBV12-3 or TRBV12-4 to TRBJ2-3; possible D gene TRBD2, 6 bases. The CDR3 runs 16 residues. Between the trimmed V and J ends, which lost 3 bases and 2 bases, there was a span of 15 bases. As DNA, the CDR3 is TGTGCCAGCAGTTTCTTAACAGGAGGGGACACAGATACGCAGTATTTT. As protein: CASSFLTGGDTDTQYF.

This rearrangement joins TRBV18 to TRBJ1-1, with 9 bases aligning to TRBD1. From germline, CDR1 is KGHSH and CDR2 LQKENI. The CDR3 runs to 13 residues. The V and J ends lost 5 bases and 5 bases, in that order; junction bases with no gene match: 3. CDR3 sequence: CASSAGQGTEAFF. The CDR3 DNA reads as TGTGCCAGCTCAGCCGGACAGGGGACTGAAGCTTTCTTT.

At least ten counts were recorded for this clonotype. The genes are TRBV7-2 and TRBJ2-3, with a weak D call TRBD2 (7 bases). The CDR3 consists of 16 residues. V lost 4 bases and J lost 2, with 16 bases in between. Per germline, CDR1 SGHTA and CDR2 FQGNSA. In DNA form, the CDR3 reads TGTGCCAGCAGCTCTGGGGGGGGCTTAATCACAGATACGCAGTATTTT. It encodes CASSSGGGLITDTQYF.

This clonotype occurred many times. The chain has TRBV12-3 or TRBV12-4 and TRBJ2-7, with 8 nucleotides matching TRBD1. The CDR3 is 14 residues long. Germline trimming cut 3 bases from V and 2 bases from J; bases unmatched to any gene: 3. The CDR3 region has the DNA TGTGCCAGCAGTTTGACAGGGGAACCCTACGAGCAGTACTTC. This translates into CASSLTGEPYEQYF.

This clonotype has a handful of counts. Here the CDR3 DNA reads TGTGCCAGCAACTTTGGGGTGGAGGGGAACTACAATGAGCAGTTCTTC. Protein: CASNFGVEGNYNEQFF. This chain connects TRBV12-3 or TRBV12-4 to TRBJ2-1, with D perhaps TRBD2 (6 bases). V gave up 7 bases and J gave up 3 bases, with 19 bases separating them. The CDR3 has 16 residues.

This clonotype was found many times. The gene calls are TRBV12-3 or TRBV12-4 and TRBJ2-7, with D possibly TRBD1 on 6 matching bases. The CDR3 covers 14 residues. The V gene lost 5 bases and the J gene lost 3 bases, with 14 bases spanning the gap. The DNA of the CDR3 is TGTGCCAGCAGTGAACAGGGTCGGGGCTACGAGCAGTACGTC. It translates to CASSEQGRGYEQYV.

This clonotype was seen a few times. The genes are TRBV4-1 and TRBJ2-7; D gene uncertain. Per the germline V gene, CDR1 is MGHRA and CDR2 is YSYEKL. Trimming cost V 4 bases and J 1 base, with 14 bases left between them. This CDR3 has 15 amino acids. CDR3 DNA: TGCGCCAGCAGCCTAGGACGAGATGCGTCCTACGAGCAGTACGTC. This codes for CASSLGRDASYEQYV.

In its sample, this clonotype was seen a few times. The rearrangement links TRBV10-2 to TRBJ2-7; D gene ambiguous. The CDR3 sequence is 15 residues long. Looked up from germline, CDR1 is WSHSY and CDR2 is SAAADI. Trimming took 0 bases from V and 3 from J, leaving 12 bases between them. CDR3 nucleotide sequence: TGCGCCAGCAGTGAGTCAGCTAGAGCTCACTACGAGCAGTACGTC. Translation: CASSESARAHYEQYV.

The chain is built from TRBV27 and TRBJ2-7; D assignment may be TRBD1 or TRBD2 (6 bases each). V was clipped by 6 bases and J by 5 bases, with 23 bases between them. Germline-derived CDR1 and CDR2 are MNHEY and SMNVEV (reference sequence). The CDR3 extends over 16 amino acids. The CDR3 DNA is TGTGCCAGCAGATCCTTGAGGGGGGCGATGGTCGACGAGCAGTACTTC. This encodes CASRSLRGAMVDEQYF.

V is TRBV3-1 and J is TRBJ1-1; 10 positions match TRBD1. The CDR3 runs to 14 residues. Per germline, CDR1 LGHDT and CDR2 YNNKEL (reference sequence). Germline trimming cut 4 bases from V and 6 bases from J; bases unmatched to any gene: 5. The CDR3 sequence is CASSPGQGPAEAFF. The CDR3 nucleotides are TGTGCCAGCAGCCCGGGACAGGGGCCGGCTGAAGCTTTCTTT.

The V and J genes are TRBV28 and TRBJ2-3; no reliable D call. This CDR3 comprises 10 residues. V dropped 4 bases and J dropped 8 bases, with 4 bases sitting between them. Germline assignment: CDR1 MDHEN and CDR2 SYDVKM. For the CDR3, the DNA is TGTGCCAGCAGTTCAGTTACGCAGTATTTT. Protein: CASSSVTQYF. The full variable domain, in which reference TRBV28 and TRBJ2-3 provide the parts outside the CDR3, is DVKVTQSSRYLVKRTGEKVFLECVQDMDHENMFWYRQDPGLGLRLIYFSYDVKMKEKGDIPEGYSVSREKKERFSLILESASTNQTSMYLCASSSVTQYFGPGTRLTVL.

This clonotype was detected ten times or more. This chain uses TRBV4-1 with TRBJ2-2, with 8 bases that match TRBD2. Per germline, CDR1 MGHRA and CDR2 YSYEKL. The trim removed 0 bases at V and 6 bases at J, leaving 3 bases unmatched. The CDR3 covers 15 residues. The CDR3 protein is CASSQDRGGSGELFF. The CDR3 region has the DNA TGCGCCAGCAGCCAAGATCGCGGGGGGTCCGGGGAGCTGTTTTTT.

The rearrangement joins TRBV11-1 to TRBJ2-2; TRBD1 matches 10 bases. The V gene's germline CDR1 is SGHAT and CDR2 FQDESV (reference sequence). V shed 5 bases and J 7 bases; nucleotides not matched to a gene: 19. The CDR3 loop spans 19 amino acids. CDR3 DNA sequence: TGTGCCAGCAGCCACTCGTCGACAGGGGGCGCGGGAGAGGACGGGGAGCTGTTTTTT. This encodes CASSHSSTGGAGEDGELFF.

This clonotype occurred a few times. The V call is TRBV10-3, the J call TRBJ1-3; D is undetermined. The V gene's germline CDR1 is ENHRY and CDR2 SYGVKD. V lost 2 bases to trimming and J lost 0 bases, with 8 bases between them. The CDR3 extends over 15 amino acids. The CDR3: CAISEGASSGNTIYF. The CDR3, as DNA: TGTGCCATCAGTGAGGGTGCTTCCTCTGGAAACACCATATATTTT.

This clonotype was detected only a few times. The CDR3 loop reads CASSDIAGGGETQYF. DNA of the CDR3: TGTGCCAGCAGCGATATAGCGGGGGGTGGGGAGACCCAGTACTTC. This sequence joins TRBV12-3 or TRBV12-4 and TRBJ2-5; the match to TRBD2 covers 10 bases. V lost 6 bases to trimming and J lost 5 bases; unmatched junction nucleotides: 9. The CDR3 extends over 15 amino acids.

J is TRBJ2-7 and V is TRBV6-1; 10 bases fit TRBD2. V lost 5 bases and J lost 0; bases outside the gene matches: 10. The V gene's germline CDR1 is MNHNS and CDR2 SASEGT. The CDR3 has 17 amino acids. The CDR3 region is CASSLRTSGDSSYEQYV. The CDR3 bases are TGTGCCAGCAGTCTAAGGACTAGCGGTGATAGCTCCTACGAGCAGTACGTC.

At least ten counts were recorded for this clonotype. The V and J genes are TRBV6-6 and TRBJ1-5; D unclear. With 6 bases removed from V and 4 bases from J, the gap between germline ends came to 10 bases. The CDR3 covers 13 residues. Germline values: CDR1 MNHNY, CDR2 SVGAGI (reference sequence). The CDR3: CASRTTVNQPQHF. In DNA, the CDR3 is TGTGCCAGCAGAACAACAGTAAATCAGCCCCAGCATTTT.